The TCR beta chain under discussion was sequenced for a study of T cells after yellow fever vaccination. Study overall: SMART-Seq v4 Ultra Low Input prepared libraries from low-cell fractions. Overall study findings and caveats: Of the clonotypes, a small share occurred in both CD4 and CD8 compartments.

Only a few counts were recorded for this clonotype. Its antigen is unidentified. CDR1 is MNHNY and CDR2 is SVGAGI in the germline V gene (reference sequence). The CDR3 is 16 residues long. Trimming took 8 bases from V and 2 from J; bases not matched to a gene: 10. TCRdb fed the 5' RACE reads into MiXCR, producing one record per CDR3 protein. The table lists about 320,000 distinct CDR3 sequences, 4% to 5.5% of them singletons. This clonotype was sampled from a man between 18 and 29 years old who received the YFV17D yellow fever vaccine. Sequences were derived from PBMCs, sampled 15 days after the yellow fever booster vaccination. The genes are TRBV6-6 and TRBJ2-2; 8 nucleotides agree with TRBD2. In nucleotides, the CDR3 is TGTGCCAGCGGCCAAGGGCTAGCGGGTAACACCGGGGAGCTGTTTTTT. It is translated as CASGQGLAGNTGELFF.